The source of this TCR beta chain is a study of T-cell reconstitution after alpha-beta-depleted transplantation in children. This clonotype has a handful of counts. Its antigen is not identified. Overall study findings and caveats: At one year after transplant, newly produced T cells mostly accounted for T-cell counts and diversity. In patients about two months after transplant, alpha-beta T cells reportedly arose from several hundred expanded graft clones. Where some patients showed high TCRbeta diversity at day 60, it came from recipient T cells and thymic progenitors that had survived.

Unique molecular identifiers tagged the TCRbeta library. From the PCR reads, TCRdb called clonotypes with MiXCR, one entry per CDR3 protein. In the table there are approximately 520,000 distinct CDR3 sequences, 10% to 12% of which are singletons. V lost 2 bases to trimming and J lost 3 bases, with 14 bases between them. The CDR3 sequence is 16 residues long. Germline CDR1 reads MDHEN; CDR2 reads SYDVKM. The sequencing used PBMCs, mostly from graft donor cells, collected 180 days after TCRalphabeta/CD19-depleted stem cell transplant. The sequence was collected from a female patient aged 2-15 years who had a stem cell transplant for aplastic anemia, so the T cells may come from the graft donor. The chain combines TRBV28 with TRBJ2-1, with D tentatively TRBD2 (6 bases). The DNA of the CDR3 is TGTGCCAGCAGTTTACGGGAGTTCAGAATCTACAATGAGCAGTTCTTC. This codes for CASSLREFRIYNEQFF.